The 8 T cell receptor beta chains listed next were all sequenced from one sample in a study of T cell responses to AZD1222 COVID-19 vaccine. TCRdb's copy holds only in-frame clones and misses some; the assay was immunoSEQ multiplex PCR. The sample has about 110,000 clones, 84% seen once; the top ten hold about 9.7%. Sequenced material: peripheral blood, taken on day 0 of AZD1222 vaccination. These receptors all stem from an adult in good health.

V and J are TRBV28 and TRBJ1-1; D may be TRBD1 (5 bases). The CDR3 spans 12 residues. V was trimmed by 8 bases and J by 3 bases, leaving 10 bases between them. In germline, CDR1 is MDHEN, CDR2 SYDVKM. The CDR3: CASSWGDTEAFF. The CDR3 DNA sequence: TGTGCCAGCTCCTGGGGGGACACTGAAGCTTTCTTT. Looking up the rest from reference TRBV28 and TRBJ1-1 gives the full variable domain: DVKVTQSSRYLVKRTGEKVFLECVQDMDHENMFWYRQDPGLGLRLIYFSYDVKMKEKGDIPEGYSVSREKKERFSLILESASTNQTSMYLCASSWGDTEAFFGQGTRLTVV.

The chain uses TRBV24-1 and TRBJ2-3, with D tentatively TRBD2 (5 bases). V was trimmed by 8 bases and J by 0 bases, leaving 5 bases between them. Germline CDR1 and CDR2: KGHDR and SFDVKD. The CDR3 extends over 12 amino acids. CDR3 protein: CATTGSTDTQYF. The CDR3 region has the DNA TGTGCCACCACGGGAAGCACAGATACGCAGTATTTT.

In DNA form, the CDR3 reads TGTGCCAGCACACTTCGACTAGTTGGTGAGCAGTTCTTC. It translates to CASTLRLVGEQFF. This rearrangement joins TRBV12-3 or TRBV12-4 to TRBJ2-1; weak D call: TRBD2 (6 bases). The CDR3 sequence is 13 residues long. Trimming shortened V by 7 bases and J by 9 bases, and 16 bases separated the two germline ends.

This clone was seen just once. The chain has TRBV7-9 and TRBJ2-1; possible D gene TRBD1, 5 bases. The V end was cut by 0 bases, the J end by 16 bases, with 16 bases between. CDR3 size: 13 residues. Germline CDR1 and CDR2: SEHNR and FQNEAQ (reference sequence). The CDR3 spells CASSLARDRRSFF. DNA for the CDR3: TGTGCCAGCAGCTTAGCGCGTGACAGACGGAGCTTCTTC.

This clone was counted once. The chain recombines TRBV5-1 with TRBJ2-3; no definite D call. This CDR3 is 13 amino acids long. CDR1 and CDR2 (germline): SGHRS, YFSETQ. Trimming removed 0 bases at V and 7 bases at J, with 9 bases between. The chain's CDR3 is CASSLDQPYTQYF. CDR3 nucleotide sequence: TGCGCCAGCAGCTTGGATCAGCCATATACGCAGTATTTT.

This clone was seen a single time. V and J are TRBV20-1 and TRBJ2-7, with D unresolved. With 6 bases removed from V and 5 bases from J, the gap between germline ends came to 8 bases. CDR3 length equals 10 residues. Germline V gene data show CDR1 as DFQATT and CDR2 as SNEGSKA (reference sequence). CDR3 nucleotide sequence: TGCAGTGCCACCCCGGACGAGCAGTACTTC. It yields the protein CSATPDEQYF.

V is TRBV6-5 and J is TRBJ1-5; tentatively, D is TRBD1 (5 bases). From germline, CDR1 is MNHEY and CDR2 SVGAGI. The V end lost 5 bases, the J end lost 3 bases, and 8 bases lay between the germline ends. The CDR3 sequence is 13 residues long. This CDR3 is CASSRGFNQPQHF. The CDR3 bases are TGTGCCAGCAGTCGGGGGTTCAATCAGCCCCAGCATTTT.

This chain uses TRBV6-1 with TRBJ1-2; 9 bases map to TRBD1. The CDR3 sequence is 15 residues long. V was pared by 3 bases and J by 8 bases, with 10 bases of the junction left unmatched. Per germline, CDR1 MNHNS and CDR2 SASEGT. CDR3: CASSDAGQGVEGYTF. The DNA of the CDR3 is TGTGCCAGCAGTGATGCGGGACAGGGAGTGGAGGGCTACACCTTC.